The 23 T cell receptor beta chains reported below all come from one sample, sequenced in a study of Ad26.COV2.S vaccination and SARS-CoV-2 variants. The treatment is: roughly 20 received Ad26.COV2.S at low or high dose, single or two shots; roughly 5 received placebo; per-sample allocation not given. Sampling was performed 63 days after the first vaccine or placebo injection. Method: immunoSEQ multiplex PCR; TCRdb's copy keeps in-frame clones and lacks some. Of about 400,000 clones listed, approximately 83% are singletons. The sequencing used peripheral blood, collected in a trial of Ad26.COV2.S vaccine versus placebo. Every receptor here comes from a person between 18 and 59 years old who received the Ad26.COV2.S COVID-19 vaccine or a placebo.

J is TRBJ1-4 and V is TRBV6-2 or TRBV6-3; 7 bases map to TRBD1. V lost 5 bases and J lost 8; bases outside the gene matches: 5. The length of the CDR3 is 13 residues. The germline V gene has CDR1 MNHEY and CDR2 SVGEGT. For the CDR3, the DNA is TGTGCCAGCAGTCGTGGGACAGCAGAAAAACTGTTTTTT. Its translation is CASSRGTAEKLFF.

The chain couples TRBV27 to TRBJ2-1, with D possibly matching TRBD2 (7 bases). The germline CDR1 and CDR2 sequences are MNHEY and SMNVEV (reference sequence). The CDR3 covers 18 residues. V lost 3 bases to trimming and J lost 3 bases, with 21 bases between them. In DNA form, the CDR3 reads TGTGCCAGCAGTTTCCTGCCTCGAGGGGGGGATTACTACAATGAGCAGTTCTTC. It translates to CASSFLPRGGDYYNEQFF.

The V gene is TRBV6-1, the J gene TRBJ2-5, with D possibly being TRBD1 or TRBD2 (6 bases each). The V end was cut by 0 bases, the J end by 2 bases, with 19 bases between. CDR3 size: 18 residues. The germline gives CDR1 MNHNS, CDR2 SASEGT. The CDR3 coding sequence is TGTGCCAGCAGTGAAGCGCTTCAAGGGGGGCCGGAGCAAGAGACCCAGTACTTC. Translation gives CASSEALQGGPEQETQYF.

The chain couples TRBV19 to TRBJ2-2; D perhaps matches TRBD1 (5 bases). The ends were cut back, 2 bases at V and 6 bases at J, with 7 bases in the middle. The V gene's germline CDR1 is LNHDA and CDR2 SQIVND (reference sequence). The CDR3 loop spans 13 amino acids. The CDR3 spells CASSIRGPGELFF. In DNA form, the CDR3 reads TGTGCCAGTAGTATAAGGGGCCCCGGGGAGCTGTTTTTT.

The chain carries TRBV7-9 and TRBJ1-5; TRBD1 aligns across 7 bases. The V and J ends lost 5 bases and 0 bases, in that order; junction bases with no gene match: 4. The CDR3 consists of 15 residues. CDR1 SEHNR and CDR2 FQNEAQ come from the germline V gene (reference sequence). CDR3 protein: CASSATGVSNQPQHF. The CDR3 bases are TGTGCCAGCAGCGCCACAGGGGTTAGCAATCAGCCCCAGCATTTT.

The CDR3, as DNA: TGTGCCAGCAGCTTAGCGGTGGCAGGGGTGGATGGCTACACCTTC. Protein: CASSLAVAGVDGYTF. The chain couples TRBV7-9 to TRBJ1-2; D is perhaps TRBD1 (6 bases). The V gene's germline CDR1 is SEHNR and CDR2 FQNEAQ (reference sequence). Trimming left V 0 bases short and J 6 bases short, with 14 bases between. The CDR3 is made up of 15 amino acids.

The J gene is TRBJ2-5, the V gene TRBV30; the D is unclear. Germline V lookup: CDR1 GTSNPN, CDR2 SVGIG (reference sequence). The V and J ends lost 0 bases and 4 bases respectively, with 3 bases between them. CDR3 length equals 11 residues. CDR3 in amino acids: CAWSVGETQYF. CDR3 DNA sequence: TGTGCCTGGAGTGTCGGAGAGACCCAGTACTTC.

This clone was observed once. This CDR3 is CAWSWGRTEAFF. DNA of the CDR3: TGTGCCTGGAGCTGGGGGCGGACTGAAGCTTTCTTT. The chain links TRBV30 to TRBJ1-1; tentatively, D is TRBD1 (6 bases). This CDR3 is built from 12 residues. CDR1 GTSNPN and CDR2 SVGIG come from the germline V gene (reference sequence). Trimming removed 3 bases at V and 5 bases at J, with 10 bases between.

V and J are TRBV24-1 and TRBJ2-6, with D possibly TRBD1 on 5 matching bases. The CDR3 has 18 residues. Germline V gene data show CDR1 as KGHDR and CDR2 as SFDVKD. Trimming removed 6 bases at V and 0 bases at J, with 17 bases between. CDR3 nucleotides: TGTGCCACCAGTCTAGTAAACAGGCCGAGCTCTGGGGCCAACGTCCTGACTTTC. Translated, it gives CATSLVNRPSSGANVLTF.

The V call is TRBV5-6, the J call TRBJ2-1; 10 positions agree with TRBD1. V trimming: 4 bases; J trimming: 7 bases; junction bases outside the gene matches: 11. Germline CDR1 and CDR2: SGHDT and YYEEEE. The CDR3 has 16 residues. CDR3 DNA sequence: TGTGCCAGCAGCGCTGACAGGGGGCTGACAGTAAATGAGCAGTTCTTC. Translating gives CASSADRGLTVNEQFF.

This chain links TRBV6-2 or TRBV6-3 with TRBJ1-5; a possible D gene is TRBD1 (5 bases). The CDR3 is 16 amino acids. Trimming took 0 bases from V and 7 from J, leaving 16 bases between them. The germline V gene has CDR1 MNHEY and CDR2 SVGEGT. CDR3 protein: CASSYSVAGFWQPQHF. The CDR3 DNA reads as TGTGCCAGCAGTTACTCGGTGGCAGGGTTCTGGCAGCCCCAGCATTTT.

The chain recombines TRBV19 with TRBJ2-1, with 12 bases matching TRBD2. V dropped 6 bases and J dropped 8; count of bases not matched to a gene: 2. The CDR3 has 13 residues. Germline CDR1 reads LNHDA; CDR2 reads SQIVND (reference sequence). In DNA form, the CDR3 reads TGTGCCAGTAGACTAGCGGGGGGATATGAGCAGTTCTTC. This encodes CASRLAGGYEQFF.

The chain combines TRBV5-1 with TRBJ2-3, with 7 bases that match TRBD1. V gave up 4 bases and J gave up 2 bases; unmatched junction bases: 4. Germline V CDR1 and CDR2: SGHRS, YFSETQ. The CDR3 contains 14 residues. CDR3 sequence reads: CASSLTGDTDTQYF. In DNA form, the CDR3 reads TGCGCCAGCAGCCTCACAGGGGACACAGATACGCAGTATTTT.

The chain's CDR3 is CSVKGVLNTEAFF. CDR3 nucleotides: TGCAGCGTCAAGGGGGTCCTTAACACTGAAGCTTTCTTT. The chain combines TRBV29-1 with TRBJ1-1; D perhaps matches TRBD1 (6 bases). Germline V gives CDR1 SQVTM, CDR2 ANQGSEA. The length of the CDR3 is 13 residues. Between the trimmed V and J ends, which lost 6 bases and 2 bases, there was a span of 13 bases.

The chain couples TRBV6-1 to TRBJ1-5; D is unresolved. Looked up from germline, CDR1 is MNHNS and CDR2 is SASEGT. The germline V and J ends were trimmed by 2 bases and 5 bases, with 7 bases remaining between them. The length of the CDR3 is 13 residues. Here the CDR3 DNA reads TGTGCCAGCAGTGAAAGGCGTTATCAGCCCCAGCATTTT. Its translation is CASSERRYQPQHF.

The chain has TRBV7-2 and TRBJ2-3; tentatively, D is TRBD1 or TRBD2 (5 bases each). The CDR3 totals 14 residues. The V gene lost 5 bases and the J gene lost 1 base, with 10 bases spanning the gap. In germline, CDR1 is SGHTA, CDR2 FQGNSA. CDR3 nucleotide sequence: TGTGCCAGCAGCCGGGACCCCCGCACAGATACGCAGTATTTT. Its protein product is CASSRDPRTDTQYF.

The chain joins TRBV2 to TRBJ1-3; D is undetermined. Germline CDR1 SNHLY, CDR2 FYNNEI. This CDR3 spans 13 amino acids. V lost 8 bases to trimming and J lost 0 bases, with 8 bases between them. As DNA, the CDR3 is TGTGCCAGCGGAGAGTACTCTGGAAACACCATATATTTT. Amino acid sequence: CASGEYSGNTIYF.

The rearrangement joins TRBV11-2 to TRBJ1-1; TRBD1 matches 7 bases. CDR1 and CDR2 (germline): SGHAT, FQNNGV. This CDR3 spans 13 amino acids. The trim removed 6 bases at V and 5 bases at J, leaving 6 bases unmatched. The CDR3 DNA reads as TGTGCCAGCAGAAGGGGGCTTAAAACTGAAGCTTTCTTT. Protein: CASRRGLKTEAFF.

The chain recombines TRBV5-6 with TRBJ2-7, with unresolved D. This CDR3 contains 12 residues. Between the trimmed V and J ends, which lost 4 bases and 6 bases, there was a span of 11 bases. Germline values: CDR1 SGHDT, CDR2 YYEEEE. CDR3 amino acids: CASSPGTFEQYF. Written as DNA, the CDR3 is TGTGCCAGCAGCCCCGGAACTTTCGAGCAGTACTTC.

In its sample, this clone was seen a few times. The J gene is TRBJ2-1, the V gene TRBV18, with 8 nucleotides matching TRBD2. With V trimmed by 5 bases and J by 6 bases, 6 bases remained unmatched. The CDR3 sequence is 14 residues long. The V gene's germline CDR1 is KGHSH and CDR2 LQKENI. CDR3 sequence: CASSRTSWSNEQFF. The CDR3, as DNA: TGTGCCAGCTCAAGGACTAGCTGGTCCAATGAGCAGTTCTTC.

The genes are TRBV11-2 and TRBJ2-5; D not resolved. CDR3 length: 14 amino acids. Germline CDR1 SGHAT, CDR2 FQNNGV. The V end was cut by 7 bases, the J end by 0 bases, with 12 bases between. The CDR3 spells CASTPGRYQETQYF. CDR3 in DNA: TGTGCCAGCACCCCCGGGCGCTACCAAGAGACCCAGTACTTC.

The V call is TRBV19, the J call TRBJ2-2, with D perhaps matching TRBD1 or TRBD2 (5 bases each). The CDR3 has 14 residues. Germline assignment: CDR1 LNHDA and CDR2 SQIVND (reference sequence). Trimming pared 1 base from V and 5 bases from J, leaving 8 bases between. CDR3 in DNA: TGTGCCAGTAGTATAGGTGGGGGAACCGGGGAGCTGTTTTTT. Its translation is CASSIGGGTGELFF.

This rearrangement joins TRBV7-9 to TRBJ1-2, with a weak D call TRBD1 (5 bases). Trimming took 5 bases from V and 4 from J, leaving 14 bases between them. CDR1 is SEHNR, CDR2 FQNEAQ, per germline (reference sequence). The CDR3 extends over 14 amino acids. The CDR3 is CASSLKRGSYGYTF. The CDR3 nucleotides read TGTGCCAGCAGCCTGAAGAGGGGAAGCTATGGCTACACCTTC. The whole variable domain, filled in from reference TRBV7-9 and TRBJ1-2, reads DTGVSQNPRHKITKRGQNVTFRCDPISEHNRLYWYRQTLGQGPEFLTYFQNEAQLEKSRLLSDRFSAERPKGSFSTLEIQRTEQGDSAMYLCASSLKRGSYGYTFGSGTRLTVV.